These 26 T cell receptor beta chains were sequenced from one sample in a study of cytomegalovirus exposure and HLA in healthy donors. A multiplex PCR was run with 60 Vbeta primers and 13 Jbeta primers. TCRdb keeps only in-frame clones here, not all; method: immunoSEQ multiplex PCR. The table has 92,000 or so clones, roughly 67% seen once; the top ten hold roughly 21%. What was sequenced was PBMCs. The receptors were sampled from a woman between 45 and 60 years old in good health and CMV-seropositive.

CDR3 region: CASSSEKTGADTQYF. The CDR3 DNA reads TGCGCCAGCAGCTCAGAAAAGACAGGGGCAGATACGCAGTATTTT. The rearrangement links TRBV5-1 to TRBJ2-3; 8 bases are shared with TRBD1. CDR1 and CDR2 from the germline V gene are SGHRS and YFSETQ. The CDR3 contains 15 residues. V shed 3 bases, J shed 4 bases, and the junction held 7 bases outside the gene matches.

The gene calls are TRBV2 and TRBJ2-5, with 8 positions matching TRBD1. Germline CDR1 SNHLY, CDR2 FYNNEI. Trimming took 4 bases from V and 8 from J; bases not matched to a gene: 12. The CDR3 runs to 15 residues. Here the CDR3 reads CASSGQRGTGVTQYF. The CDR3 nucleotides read TGTGCCAGCAGTGGTCAGAGGGGGACAGGAGTTACCCAGTACTTC.

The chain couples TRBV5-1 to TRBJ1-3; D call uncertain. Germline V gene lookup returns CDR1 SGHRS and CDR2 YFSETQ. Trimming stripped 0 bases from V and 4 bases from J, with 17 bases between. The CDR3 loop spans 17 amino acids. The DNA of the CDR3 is TGCGCCAGCAGCTTGGGAACCGCTAGATCAACCGGAAACACCATATATTTT. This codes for CASSLGTARSTGNTIYF. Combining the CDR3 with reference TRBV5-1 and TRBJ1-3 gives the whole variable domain KAGVTQTPRYLIKTRGQQVTLSCSPISGHRSVSWYQQTPGQGLQFLFEYFSETQRNKGNFPGRFSGRQFSNSRSEMNVSTLELGDSALYLCASSLGTARSTGNTIYFGEGSWLTVV.

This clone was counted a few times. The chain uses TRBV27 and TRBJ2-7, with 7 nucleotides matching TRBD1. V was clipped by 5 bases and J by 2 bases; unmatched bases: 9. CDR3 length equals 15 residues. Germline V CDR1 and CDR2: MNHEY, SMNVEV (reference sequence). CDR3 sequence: CASSTGTDQTYEQYF. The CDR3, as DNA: TGTGCCAGCAGTACAGGGACAGATCAGACCTACGAGCAGTACTTC.

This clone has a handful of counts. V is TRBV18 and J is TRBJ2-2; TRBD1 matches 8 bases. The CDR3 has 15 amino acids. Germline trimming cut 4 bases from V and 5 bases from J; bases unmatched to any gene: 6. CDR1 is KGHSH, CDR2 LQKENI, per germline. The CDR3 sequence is CASSRQGTQTGELFF. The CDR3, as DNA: TGTGCCAGCTCACGACAGGGGACCCAGACCGGGGAGCTGTTTTTT.

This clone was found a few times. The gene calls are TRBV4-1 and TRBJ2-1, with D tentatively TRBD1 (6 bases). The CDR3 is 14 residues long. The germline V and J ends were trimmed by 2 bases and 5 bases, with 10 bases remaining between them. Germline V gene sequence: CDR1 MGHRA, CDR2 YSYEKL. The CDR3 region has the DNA TGCGCCAGCAGCCAAACCGACAGGCACAATGAGCAGTTCTTC. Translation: CASSQTDRHNEQFF.

CDR3 DNA: TGTGCCATCAGTGAGAGAGGGGGGAATCGGGACAGGGGAAAATACGAGCAGTACTTC. Its protein is CAISERGGNRDRGKYEQYF. V gene TRBV10-3 combines with J gene TRBJ2-7, with TRBD1 identical over 10 bases. The CDR3 extends over 19 amino acids. V trimming: 2 bases; J trimming: 4 bases; junction bases outside the gene matches: 17. Per germline, CDR1 ENHRY and CDR2 SYGVKD.

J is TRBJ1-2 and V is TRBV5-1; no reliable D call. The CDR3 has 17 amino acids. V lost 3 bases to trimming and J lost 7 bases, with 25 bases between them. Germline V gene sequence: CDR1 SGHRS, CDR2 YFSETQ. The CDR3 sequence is CASSCARRGGSGCGYTF. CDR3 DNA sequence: TGCGCCAGCAGCTGCGCCCGACGGGGTGGCTCAGGTTGTGGCTACACCTTC.

The CDR3 DNA follows: TGTGCCAGCAGAGCCCTCAAGAACACTGAAGCTTTCTTT. Its protein product is CASRALKNTEAFF. J is TRBJ1-1 and V is TRBV6-1; D not certain. V lost 6 bases and J lost 1, with 9 bases in between. In germline, CDR1 is MNHNS, CDR2 SASEGT. This CDR3 has 13 amino acids.

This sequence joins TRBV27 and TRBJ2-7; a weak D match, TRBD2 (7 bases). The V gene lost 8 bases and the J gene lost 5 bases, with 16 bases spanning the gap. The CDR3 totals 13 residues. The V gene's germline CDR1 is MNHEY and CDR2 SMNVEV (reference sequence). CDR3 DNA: TGTGCCAGCGGCTTGGGGGGGCAGAACGAGCAGTACTTC. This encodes CASGLGGQNEQYF.

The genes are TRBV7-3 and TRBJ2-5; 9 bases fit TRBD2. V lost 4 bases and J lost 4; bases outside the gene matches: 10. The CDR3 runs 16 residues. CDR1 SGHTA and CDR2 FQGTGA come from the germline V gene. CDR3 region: CASSSLNSGGTETQYF. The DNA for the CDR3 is TGTGCCAGCAGCTCCCTGAACAGCGGGGGGACAGAGACCCAGTACTTC. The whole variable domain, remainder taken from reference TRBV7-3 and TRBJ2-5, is GAGVSQTPSNKVTEKGKYVELRCDPISGHTALYWYRQSLGQGPEFLIYFQGTGAADDSGLPNDRFFAVRPEGSVSTLKIQRTERGDSAVYLCASSSLNSGGTETQYFGPGTRLLVL.

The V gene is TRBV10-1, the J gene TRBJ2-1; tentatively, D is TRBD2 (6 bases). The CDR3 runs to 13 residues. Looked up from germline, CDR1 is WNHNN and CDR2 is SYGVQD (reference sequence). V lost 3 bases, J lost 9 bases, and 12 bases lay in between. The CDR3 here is CASSESVGGEQFF. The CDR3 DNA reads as TGCGCCAGCAGTGAAAGTGTGGGGGGTGAGCAGTTCTTC.

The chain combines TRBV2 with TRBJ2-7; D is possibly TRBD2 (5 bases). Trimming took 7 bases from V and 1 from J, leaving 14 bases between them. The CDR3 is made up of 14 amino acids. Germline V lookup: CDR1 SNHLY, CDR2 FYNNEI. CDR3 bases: TGTGCCAGCACCCTCCGGGGAAGGTCCTACGAGCAGTACTTC. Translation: CASTLRGRSYEQYF.

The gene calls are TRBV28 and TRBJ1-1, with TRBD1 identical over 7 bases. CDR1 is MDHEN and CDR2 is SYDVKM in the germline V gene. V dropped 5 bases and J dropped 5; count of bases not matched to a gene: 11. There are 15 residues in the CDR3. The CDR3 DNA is TGTGCCAGCAGTCTCCCGGACAGGATCCTGACTGAAGCTTTCTTT. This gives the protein CASSLPDRILTEAFF.

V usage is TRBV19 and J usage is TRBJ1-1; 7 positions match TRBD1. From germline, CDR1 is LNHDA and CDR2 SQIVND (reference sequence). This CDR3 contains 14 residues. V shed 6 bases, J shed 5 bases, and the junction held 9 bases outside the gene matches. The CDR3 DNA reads TGTGCCAGTAGCCTAATCGAGACAGGGACTGAAGCTTTCTTT. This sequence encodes CASSLIETGTEAFF.

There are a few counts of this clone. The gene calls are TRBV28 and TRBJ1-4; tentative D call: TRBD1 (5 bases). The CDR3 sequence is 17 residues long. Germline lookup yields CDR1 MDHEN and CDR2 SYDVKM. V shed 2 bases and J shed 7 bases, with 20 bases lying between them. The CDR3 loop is CASSLQGWEGVGEKLFF. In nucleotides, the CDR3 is TGTGCCAGCAGTTTACAAGGTTGGGAAGGGGTCGGTGAAAAACTGTTTTTT.

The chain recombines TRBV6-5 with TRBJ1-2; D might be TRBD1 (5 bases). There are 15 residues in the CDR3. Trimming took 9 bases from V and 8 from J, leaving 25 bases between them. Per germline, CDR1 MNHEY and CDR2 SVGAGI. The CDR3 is CASYGQGNGFEGYTF. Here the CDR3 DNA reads TGTGCCAGTTACGGACAAGGGAACGGGTTTGAGGGCTACACCTTC.

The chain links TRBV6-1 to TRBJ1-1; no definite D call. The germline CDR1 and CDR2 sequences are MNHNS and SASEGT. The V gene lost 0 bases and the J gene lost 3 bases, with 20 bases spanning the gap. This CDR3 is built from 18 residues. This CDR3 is CASSEALIVGSGDTEAFF. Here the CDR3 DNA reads TGTGCCAGCAGTGAAGCGTTGATAGTGGGCTCCGGGGACACTGAAGCTTTCTTT.

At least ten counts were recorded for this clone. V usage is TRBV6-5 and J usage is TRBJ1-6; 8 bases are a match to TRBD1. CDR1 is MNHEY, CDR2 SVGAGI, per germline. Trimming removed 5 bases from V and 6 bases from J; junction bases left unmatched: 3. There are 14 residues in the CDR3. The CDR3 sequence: CASSKTGANSPLHF. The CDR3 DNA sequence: TGTGCCAGCAGTAAGACAGGGGCTAATTCACCCCTCCACTTT.

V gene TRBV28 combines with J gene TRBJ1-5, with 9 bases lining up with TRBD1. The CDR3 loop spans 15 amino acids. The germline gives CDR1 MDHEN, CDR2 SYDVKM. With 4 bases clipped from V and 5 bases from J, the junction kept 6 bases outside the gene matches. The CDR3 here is CASSSPGQGYQPQHF. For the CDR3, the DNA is TGTGCCAGCAGTTCACCGGGACAGGGCTATCAGCCCCAGCATTTT.

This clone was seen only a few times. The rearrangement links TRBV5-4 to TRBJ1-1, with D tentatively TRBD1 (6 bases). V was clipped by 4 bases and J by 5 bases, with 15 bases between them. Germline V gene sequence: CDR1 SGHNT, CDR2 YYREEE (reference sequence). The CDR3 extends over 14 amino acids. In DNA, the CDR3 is TGTGCCAGCAGCCCGGGGGGGCAAAGAACTGAAGCTTTCTTT. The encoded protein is CASSPGGQRTEAFF.

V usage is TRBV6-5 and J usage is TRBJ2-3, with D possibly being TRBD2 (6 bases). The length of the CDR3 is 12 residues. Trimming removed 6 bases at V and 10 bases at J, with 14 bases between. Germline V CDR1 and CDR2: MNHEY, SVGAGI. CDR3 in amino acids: CASSHRTKPQYF. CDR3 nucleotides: TGTGCCAGCAGCCACAGGACTAAACCGCAGTATTTT.

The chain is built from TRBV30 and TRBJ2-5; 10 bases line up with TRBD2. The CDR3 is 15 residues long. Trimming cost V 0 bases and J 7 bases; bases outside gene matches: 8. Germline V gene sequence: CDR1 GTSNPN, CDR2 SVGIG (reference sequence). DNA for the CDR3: TGTGCCTGGAGTGTAAAGTTAGCGGGGGGAGGGACCCAGTACTTC. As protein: CAWSVKLAGGGTQYF.

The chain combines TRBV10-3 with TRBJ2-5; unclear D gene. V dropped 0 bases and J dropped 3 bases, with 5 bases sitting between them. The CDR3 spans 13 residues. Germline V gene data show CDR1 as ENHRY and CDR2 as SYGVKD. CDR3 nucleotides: TGTGCCATCAGTGAGTCCTCCGAAGAGACCCAGTACTTC. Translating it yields CAISESSEETQYF.

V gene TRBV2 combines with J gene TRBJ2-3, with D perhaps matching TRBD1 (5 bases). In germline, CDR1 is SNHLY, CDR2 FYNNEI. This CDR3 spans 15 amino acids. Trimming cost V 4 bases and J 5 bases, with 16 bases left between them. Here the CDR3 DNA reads TGTGCCAGCAGTGTATTCGCAGGGATGGAAGATACGCAGTATTTT. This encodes CASSVFAGMEDTQYF.

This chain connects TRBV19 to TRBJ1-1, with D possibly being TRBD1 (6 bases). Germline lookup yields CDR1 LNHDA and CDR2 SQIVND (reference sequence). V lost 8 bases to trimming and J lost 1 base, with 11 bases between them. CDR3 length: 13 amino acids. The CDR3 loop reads CASRTDPNTEAFF. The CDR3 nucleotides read TGTGCCAGTCGGACAGACCCGAACACTGAAGCTTTCTTT.